Listed below are T cell receptor beta chains from one sample, sequenced in a study of blood T cell repertoires in COVID-19. The assay was immunoSEQ multiplex PCR, and TCRdb's table has in-frame clones only and misses some. Of about 180,000 clones listed, roughly 85% are singletons. Source material: PBMCs or T cells enriched from blood (not recorded which). These receptors came from a woman between 18 and 29 years old who had recovered from COVID-19. The CDR3 runs from the conserved cysteine through the conserved F or W. The D gene is left open where the match is weak. Size tells how often a clone was seen (once, few, many) or the class of an expanded clone, and some rows leave it out.

>NA|TRBV5-6|NA|TRBJ2-7
TGTGCCAGCAGCTTGGACCCTCGCGGCTACGAGCAGTACTTC
CASSLDPRGYEQYF
>TRBD1|TRBV2|few|TRBJ2-7
TGTGCCAGCATAGGCGACAGGGAAGGGGACGAGCAGTACTTC
CASIGDREGDEQYF
>TRBD1|TRBV13|NA|TRBJ2-2
TGTGCCAGCAGCTCCACCCGGGACAGTTACACCGGGGAGCTGTTTTTT
CASSSTRDSYTGELFF
>NA|TRBV19|NA|TRBJ2-2
TGTGCCAGTAGTCCTCGACAGGGAGGCCTCGGGGAGCTGTTTTTT
CASSPRQGGLGELFF
>NA|TRBV3-1/TRBV3-2|few|TRBJ1-3
TGTGCCAGCAGCCAAAGGGGGTCTGGAAACACCATATATTTT
CASSQRGSGNTIYF
>NA|TRBV19|once|TRBJ2-1
TGTGCCAGTAGCGCCCCTGTGCGGCGTGTAAACAATGAGCAGTTCTTC
CASSAPVRRVNNEQFF
>TRBD2|TRBV30|NA|TRBJ2-7
TGTGCCTGCTCTAGCGGGAGGGGGTACAACGAGCAGTACTTC
CACSSGRGYNEQYF
>TRBD1|TRBV5-1|NA|TRBJ1-1
TGCGCCAGCAGCGGTACAGGGGCCAGCACTGAAGCTTTCTTT
CASSGTGASTEAFF
>NA|TRBV24-1|NA|TRBJ1-6
TGTGCCACCAGTGACCTACGACAGAGCTCCTATAATTCACCCCTCCACTTT
CATSDLRQSSYNSPLHF
>TRBD2|TRBV5-1|NA|TRBJ2-1
TGCGCCAGCGCCCTTTACGCGGCGGGAGGCTACAATGAGCAGTTCTTC
CASALYAAGGYNEQFF
>NA|TRBV10-3|NA|TRBJ1-1
TGTGCCTCATTAGACGGACAGACGAACACTGAAGCTTTCTTT
CASLDGQTNTEAFF
>NA|TRBV5-1|NA|TRBJ2-2
TGCGCCAGCAGCTTCGGGGGGAACACCGGGGAGCTGTTTTTT
CASSFGGNTGELFF
>NA|TRBV9|NA|TRBJ2-1
TGTGCCAGCAGCCCAACTTCATTGGACAATGAGCAGTTCTTC
CASSPTSLDNEQFF
>NA|TRBV25-1|NA|TRBJ1-1
TGTGCCAGCCGAGAGAGAGCGAACACTGAAGCTTTCTTT
CASRERANTEAFF
>TRBD1|TRBV23-1|NA|TRBJ2-7
TGCGCCAGCATGCGGACAGGGCGTTGGTACGAGCAGTACTTC
CASMRTGRWYEQYF
>TRBD1|TRBV5-1|NA|TRBJ1-6
TGCGCCAGCAGCTTGACCGGGACAGGGCCTAATAATTCACCCCTCCACTTT
CASSLTGTGPNNSPLHF
>NA|TRBV7-9|NA|TRBJ2-1
TGTGCCAGCAGCTTAGGACTCCTAGGTCGAAATGAGTTCTTC
CASSLGLLGRNEFF
>NA|TRBV3-1/TRBV3-2|once|TRBJ2-1
TGTGCCAGCAGCCAAGATCTCCGAGACACCTACAATGAGCAGTTCTTC
CASSQDLRDTYNEQFF
>NA|TRBV24-1|NA|TRBJ2-7
TGTGCCACCAGTGATCAGGGTTCCTACGAGCAGTACTTC
CATSDQGSYEQYF
>NA|TRBV4-1|NA|TRBJ1-5
TGCGCCAGCAGCCAAGTTGATAGTAGCAATCAGCCCCAGCATTTT
CASSQVDSSNQPQHF
>NA|TRBV20-1|NA|TRBJ1-2
TGCAGTGCTAGTCACCGGGACTCAGTCGTACGTGGCTACACCTTC
CSASHRDSVVRGYTF
>NA|TRBV7-3|NA|TRBJ1-1
TGTGCCAGCAGCTCATCGACAGTGAACACTGAAGCTTTCTTT
CASSSSTVNTEAFF
>NA|TRBV11-3|NA|TRBJ2-1
TGTGCCAGCAGCTTAGAATTAGGGGGGGCCACCTACAATGAGCAGTTCTTC
CASSLELGGATYNEQFF
>NA|TRBV14|NA|TRBJ1-6
TGTGCCAGCAGCAGGGGTTCCTATAATTCACCCCTCCACTTT
CASSRGSYNSPLHF
>TRBD1|TRBV19|NA|TRBJ1-2
TGTGCCAGTAGTATTGGGACAGGGGGCCAGACCCGATATGGCTACACCTTC
CASSIGTGGQTRYGYTF
>TRBD1|TRBV6-4|NA|TRBJ1-1
TGTGCCAGCAGACCGGGACAGGGATCCGGTGAAGCTTTCTTT
CASRPGQGSGEAFF
>NA|TRBV2|NA|TRBJ1-6
TGTGCCGGAGGAGGAGAGTATAATTCACCCCTCCACTTT
CAGGGEYNSPLHF